This T cell receptor (beta chain) was found in a study of STAT3 mutations in large granular lymphocyte leukemia. Across the study: Immunosuppressive therapy was given to more than half of T-LGLL patients.

The study, taken as a whole, reports: In about 30% of the 18 patients, new TCR clonotypes emerged after therapy. Every T-LGLL patient had at least one immunodominant TCRbeta clonotype.

Each sample's TCRbeta library yielded on average around 42,000 productive templates. Method: immunoSEQ multiplex PCR; TCRdb's copy keeps in-frame clones and lacks some. The sample records tens of thousands of clones, 94% being singletons. As to this clone: No antigen is known for it.

Germline trimming cut 4 bases from V and 1 base from J; bases unmatched to any gene: 6. The V gene's germline CDR1 is SGHNT and CDR2 YYREEE (reference sequence). The CDR3 totals 15 residues. The chain employs TRBV5-4 and TRBJ1-1; 8 bases match TRBD1. The source is a man in his forties with T-cell large granular lymphocyte leukemia. Some clones in this sample may be carry-over from other donors' samples. Sample: peripheral blood mononuclear cells. This chain's CDR3 is CASSTGTGRNTEAFF. The CDR3 region has the DNA TGTGCCAGCAGCACGGGGACAGGACGGAACACTGAAGCTTTCTTT.